This T cell receptor (beta chain) was observed in a study of shared clonotypes between healthy human individuals. Study-level findings and limits: Rarefaction exposed incomplete sorted-subset sequencing despite large depth.

CD45RO-negative CD8 cells positively selected for CCR7 made up the naive population, which excluded terminally differentiated effector memory CD45RA+ cells. V lost 2 bases to trimming and J lost 1 base, with 6 bases between them. This CDR3 has 14 residues. Germline lookup yields CDR1 MNHEY and CDR2 SMNVEV (reference sequence). For each subset, genomic DNA was distributed in equal portions over several immunoSEQ plates. Replicate PCRs for sorted subsets used 200 ng DNA; this equaled about 30,000 T cell genomes. The protocol was immunoSEQ multiplex PCR, while the TCRdb copy is restricted to in-frame clones and leaves out a portion. The sample contains roughly 2.1 million clones, about 92% of which appear only once. Note on this clone: What it binds is unknown. The same CDR3 can be traced to other DNA sequences in this sample.

This chain connects TRBV27 to TRBJ1-5; no definite D call. Input material: naive CD8+ T cells from PBMCs. The receptor was derived from a young man in good health. Some clones in this sample may be carry-over from other donors' samples. CDR3 nucleotide sequence: TGTGCCAGCAGTTTAGCAGAGAGCAATCAGCCCCAGCATTTT. Translation gives CASSLAESNQPQHF.